These T cell receptor beta chains were read from a single sample in a study of CXCR3-negative and CXCR3-positive naive CD8 T cells. TCRdb re-called the 5' RACE reads, yielding one record per CDR3 amino acid sequence without DNA. This repertoire includes approximately 8,800 distinct CDR3 sequences. Specimen: naive CXCR3+ CD8+ T cells from blood. All receptors derive from a human donor in good health. Some clones in this sample may be carry-over from other donors' samples. Both conserved end residues are part of each CDR3. Each record gives: J gene, V gene, clone size, CDR3 protein. Clone size is not always given. Where it is, it says once, few, many or a class for expanded clones.

j_gene: TRBJ2-1
v_gene: TRBV29-1
abundance: -
CDR3aa: CSVAGTPNSYNEQFF

j_gene: TRBJ2-7
v_gene: TRBV4-1
abundance: medium-sized
CDR3aa: CASSQVGSVDEQYF

j_gene: TRBJ2-7
v_gene: TRBV20-1
abundance: -
CDR3aa: CSARGFGFYEQYF

j_gene: TRBJ2-5
v_gene: TRBV29-1
abundance: -
CDR3aa: CSVDGGTQETQYF

j_gene: TRBJ2-1
v_gene: TRBV29-1
abundance: medium-sized
CDR3aa: CSVEDRADYNEQFF

j_gene: TRBJ2-7
v_gene: TRBV25-1
abundance: medium-sized
CDR3aa: CASSPPGAVSRSSYEQYF

j_gene: TRBJ2-2
v_gene: TRBV6-5
abundance: medium-sized
CDR3aa: CASSYGSTGELFF

j_gene: TRBJ2-2
v_gene: TRBV11-3
abundance: medium-sized
CDR3aa: CASSLEAGLAGIRTGELFF

j_gene: TRBJ1-1
v_gene: TRBV6-5
abundance: -
CDR3aa: CASSYSTGPEAFF

j_gene: TRBJ2-2
v_gene: TRBV12-5
abundance: medium-sized
CDR3aa: CASASGTGLITGELFF

j_gene: TRBJ1-3
v_gene: TRBV4-1
abundance: -
CDR3aa: CASRGTGFGNTIYF

j_gene: TRBJ1-1
v_gene: TRBV3-1
abundance: -
CDR3aa: CASSQESGGWNTEAFF

j_gene: TRBJ2-7
v_gene: TRBV29-1
abundance: -
CDR3aa: CSVDRGNEQYF

j_gene: TRBJ2-7
v_gene: TRBV5-5
abundance: -
CDR3aa: CASSLGVRGSYEQYF

j_gene: TRBJ2-3
v_gene: TRBV29-1
abundance: -
CDR3aa: CSVVEGWTDTQYF

j_gene: TRBJ2-5
v_gene: TRBV29-1
abundance: -
CDR3aa: CSVEAGGAETQYF

j_gene: TRBJ2-1
v_gene: TRBV20-1
abundance: -
CDR3aa: CSARDLTAGGPRGYNEQFF

j_gene: TRBJ2-3
v_gene: TRBV29-1
abundance: -
CDR3aa: CSVGLAGVQLDTQYF

j_gene: TRBJ2-1
v_gene: TRBV29-1
abundance: -
CDR3aa: CSVSEIGNEQFF

j_gene: TRBJ2-2
v_gene: TRBV19
abundance: -
CDR3aa: CASSWDSFTGELFF

j_gene: TRBJ2-1
v_gene: TRBV10-3
abundance: medium-sized
CDR3aa: CAISESGRRNSYNEQFF